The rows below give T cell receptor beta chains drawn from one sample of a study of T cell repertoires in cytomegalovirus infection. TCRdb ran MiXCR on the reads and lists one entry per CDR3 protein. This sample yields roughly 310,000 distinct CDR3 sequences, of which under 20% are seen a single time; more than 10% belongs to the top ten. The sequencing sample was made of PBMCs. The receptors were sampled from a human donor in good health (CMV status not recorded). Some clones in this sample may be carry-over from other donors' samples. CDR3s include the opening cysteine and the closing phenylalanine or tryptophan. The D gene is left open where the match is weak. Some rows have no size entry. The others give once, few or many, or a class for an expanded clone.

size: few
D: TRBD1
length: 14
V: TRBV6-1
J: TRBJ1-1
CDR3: CASSYQGARTEAFF
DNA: TGTGCCAGCAGTTATCAGGGGGCGCGCACTGAAGCTTTCTTT

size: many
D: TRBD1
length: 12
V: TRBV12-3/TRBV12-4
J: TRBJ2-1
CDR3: CASSLDRDEQFF
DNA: TGTGCCAGCAGTCTCGACAGGGATGAGCAGTTCTTC

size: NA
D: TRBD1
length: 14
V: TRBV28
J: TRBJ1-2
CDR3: CASTLGGQGNGYTF
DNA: TGTGCCAGCACCCTGGGGGGACAGGGAAATGGCTACACCTTC

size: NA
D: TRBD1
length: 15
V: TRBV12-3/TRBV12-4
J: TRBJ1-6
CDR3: CASSQRQGQNSPLHF
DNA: TGTGCCAGCAGTCAACGACAGGGTCAGAATTCACCCCTCCACTTT

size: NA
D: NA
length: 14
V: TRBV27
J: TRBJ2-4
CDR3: CASSLIVLGNIQYF
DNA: TGTGCCAGCAGTTTAATCGTCTTGGGGAACATTCAGTACTTC

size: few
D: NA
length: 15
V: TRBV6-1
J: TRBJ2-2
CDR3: CASSEVGASAGELFF
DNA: TGTGCCAGCAGTGAAGTTGGCGCTTCGGCCGGGGAGCTGTTTTTT

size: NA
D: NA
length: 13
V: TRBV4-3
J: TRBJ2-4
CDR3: CASSLRRENIQYF
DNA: TGCGCCAGCAGCCTACGACGGGAAAACATTCAGTACTTC

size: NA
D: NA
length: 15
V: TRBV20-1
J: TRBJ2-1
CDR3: CSATSGEGVWNEQFF
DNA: TGCAGTGCTACTAGTGGCGAGGGGGTTTGGAATGAGCAGTTCTTC

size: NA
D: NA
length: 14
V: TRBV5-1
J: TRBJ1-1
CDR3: CASSLAGSYTEAFF
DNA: TGCGCCAGCAGCCTCGCGGGATCCTACACTGAAGCTTTCTTT

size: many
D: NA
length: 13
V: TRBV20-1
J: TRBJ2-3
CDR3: CSARVEATDTQYF
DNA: TGCAGTGCTAGAGTGGAGGCCACAGATACGCAGTATTTT

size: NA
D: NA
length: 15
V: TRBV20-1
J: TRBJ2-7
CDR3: CSARDPQGTSYEQYF
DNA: TGCAGTGCTAGAGATCCACAGGGAACTTCCTACGAGCAGTACTTC

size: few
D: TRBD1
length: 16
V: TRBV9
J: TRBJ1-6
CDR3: CASSPRPGQFPSPLHF
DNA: TGTGCCAGCAGCCCGCGACCGGGACAGTTTCCCTCACCCCTCCACTTT

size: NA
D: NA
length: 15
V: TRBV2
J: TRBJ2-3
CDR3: CACNEASRYTDTQYF
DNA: TGTGCCTGTAATGAGGCTAGCCGGTACACAGATACGCAGTATTTT

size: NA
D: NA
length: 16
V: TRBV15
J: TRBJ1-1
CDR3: CATSRVRGAGGTEAFF
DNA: TGTGCCACCAGCAGAGTGCGGGGCGCGGGCGGCACTGAAGCTTTCTTT

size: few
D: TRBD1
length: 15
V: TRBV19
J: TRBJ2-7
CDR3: CASSIGPGDSYEQYF
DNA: TGTGCCAGTAGCATAGGGCCCGGGGACAGCTACGAGCAGTACTTC

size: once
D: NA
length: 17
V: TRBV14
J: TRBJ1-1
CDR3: CASSSVRADSSNTEAFF
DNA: TGTGCCAGCAGCTCAGTCCGGGCAGACAGCTCGAACACTGAAGCTTTCTTT

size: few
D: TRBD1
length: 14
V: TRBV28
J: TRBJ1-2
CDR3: CASSARQGGYGYTF
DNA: TGTGCCAGCAGTGCCCGACAGGGAGGGTATGGCTACACCTTC

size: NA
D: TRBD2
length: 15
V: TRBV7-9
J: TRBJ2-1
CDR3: CASSARRAGGREQFF
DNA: TGTGCCAGCAGCGCCCGGAGGGCGGGGGGCCGTGAGCAGTTCTTC

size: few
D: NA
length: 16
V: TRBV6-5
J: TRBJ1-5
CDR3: CASSQAGAGRDQPQHF
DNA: TGTGCCAGCAGCCAAGCCGGGGCAGGTCGCGATCAGCCCCAGCATTTT

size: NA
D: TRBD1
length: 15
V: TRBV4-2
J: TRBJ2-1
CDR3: CASSQRGQDYNEQFF
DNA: TGTGCCAGCAGCCAACGGGGACAGGACTACAATGAGCAGTTCTTC

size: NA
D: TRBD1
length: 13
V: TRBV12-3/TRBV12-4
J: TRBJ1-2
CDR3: CASSNGQGYGYTF
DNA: TGTGCCAGCAGCAATGGACAGGGGTATGGCTACACCTTC

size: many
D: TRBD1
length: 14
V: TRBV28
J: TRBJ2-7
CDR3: CASSHRDRSYEQYF
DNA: TGTGCCAGCAGTCACCGGGACAGATCCTACGAGCAGTACTTC

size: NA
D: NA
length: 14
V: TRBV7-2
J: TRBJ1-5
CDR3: CASSADRTYQPQHF
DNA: TGTGCCAGCAGCGCAGACAGAACCTATCAGCCCCAGCATTTT

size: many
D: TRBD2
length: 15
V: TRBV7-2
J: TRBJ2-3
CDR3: CASSLVFGGADTQYF
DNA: TGTGCCAGCAGCTTAGTTTTCGGGGGGGCCGATACGCAGTATTTT

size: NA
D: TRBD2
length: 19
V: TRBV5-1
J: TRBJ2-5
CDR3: CASSLAGTSADWRQETQYF
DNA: TGCGCCAGCAGCTTGGCCGGGACTAGCGCCGATTGGCGACAAGAGACCCAGTACTTC

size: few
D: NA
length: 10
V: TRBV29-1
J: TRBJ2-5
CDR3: CSVAQETQYF
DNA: TGCAGCGTAGCACAAGAGACCCAGTACTTC

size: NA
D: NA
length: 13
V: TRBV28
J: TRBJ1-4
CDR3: CASSLGGYEKLFF
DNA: TGTGCCAGCAGTTTAGGAGGGTACGAAAAACTGTTTTTT

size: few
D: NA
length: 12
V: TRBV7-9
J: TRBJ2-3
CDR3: CASSPTAYTQYF
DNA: TGTGCCAGCAGCCCGACAGCCTATACGCAGTATTTT